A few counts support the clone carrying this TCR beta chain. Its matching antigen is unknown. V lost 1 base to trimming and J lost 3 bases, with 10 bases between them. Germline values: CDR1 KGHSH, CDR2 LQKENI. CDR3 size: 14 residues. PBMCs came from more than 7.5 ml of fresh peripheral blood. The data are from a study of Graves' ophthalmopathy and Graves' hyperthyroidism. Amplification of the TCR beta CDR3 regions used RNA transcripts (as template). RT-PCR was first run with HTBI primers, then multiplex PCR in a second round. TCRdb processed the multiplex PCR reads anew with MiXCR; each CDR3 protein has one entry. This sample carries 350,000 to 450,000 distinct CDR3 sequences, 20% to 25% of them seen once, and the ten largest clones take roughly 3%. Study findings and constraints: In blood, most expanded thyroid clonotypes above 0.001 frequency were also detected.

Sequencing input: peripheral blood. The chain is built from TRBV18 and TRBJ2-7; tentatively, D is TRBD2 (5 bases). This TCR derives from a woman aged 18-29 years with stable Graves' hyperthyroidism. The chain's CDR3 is CASSPLGESYEQYF. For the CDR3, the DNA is TGTGCCAGCTCACCACTTGGGGAGAGCTACGAGCAGTACTTC.